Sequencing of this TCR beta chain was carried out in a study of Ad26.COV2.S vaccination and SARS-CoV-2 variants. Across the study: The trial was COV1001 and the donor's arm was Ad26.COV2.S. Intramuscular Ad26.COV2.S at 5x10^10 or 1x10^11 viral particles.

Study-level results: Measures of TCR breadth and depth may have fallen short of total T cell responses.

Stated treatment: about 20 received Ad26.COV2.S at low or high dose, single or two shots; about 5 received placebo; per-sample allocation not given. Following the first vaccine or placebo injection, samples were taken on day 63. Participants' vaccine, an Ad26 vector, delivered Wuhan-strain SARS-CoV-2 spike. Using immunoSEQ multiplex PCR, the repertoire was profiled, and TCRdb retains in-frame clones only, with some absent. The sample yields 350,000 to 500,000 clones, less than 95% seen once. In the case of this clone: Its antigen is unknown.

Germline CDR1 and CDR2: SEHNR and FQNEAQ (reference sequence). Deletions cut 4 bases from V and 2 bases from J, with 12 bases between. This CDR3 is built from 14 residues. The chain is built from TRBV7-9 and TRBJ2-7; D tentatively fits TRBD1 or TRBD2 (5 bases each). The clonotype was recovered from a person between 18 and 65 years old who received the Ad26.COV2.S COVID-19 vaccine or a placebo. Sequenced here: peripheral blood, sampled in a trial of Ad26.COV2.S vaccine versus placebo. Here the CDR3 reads CASSSPGTTYEQYF. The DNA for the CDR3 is TGTGCCAGCAGCTCTCCCGGGACCACCTACGAGCAGTACTTC.